Below, 26 T cell receptor beta chains from the same sample are listed, as sequenced in a study of cytomegalovirus exposure and HLA in healthy donors. This PCR relied on a set of 60 Vbeta primers and 13 Jbeta primers. Data came from immunoSEQ multiplex PCR; TCRdb stores just in-frame clones and leaves some out. The top ten hold about 0.94% of the sample, which has some 120,000 clones, about 80% seen once. What was sequenced was PBMCs. All receptors come from a human donor in good health.

The V call is TRBV5-1, the J call TRBJ2-1; a possible D gene is TRBD1 (5 bases). Trimming took off 4 bases at V and 5 bases at J, with 19 bases between the two ends. The germline V gene encodes CDR1 SGHRS and CDR2 YFSETQ. This CDR3 spans 16 amino acids. The DNA of the CDR3 is TGCGCCAGCAGCCCACAGAGACAGATGGATAACAATGAGCAGTTCTTC. It yields the protein CASSPQRQMDNNEQFF. Using reference TRBV5-1 and TRBJ2-1 for the parts outside the CDR3, the full variable domain is KAGVTQTPRYLIKTRGQQVTLSCSPISGHRSVSWYQQTPGQGLQFLFEYFSETQRNKGNFPGRFSGRQFSNSRSEMNVSTLELGDSALYLCASSPQRQMDNNEQFFGPGTRLTVL.

The chain carries TRBV7-9 and TRBJ2-5; 7 bases are shared with TRBD1. V lost 5 bases to trimming and J lost 5 bases; unmatched junction nucleotides: 8. The CDR3 runs to 14 residues. Looked up from germline, CDR1 is SEHNR and CDR2 is FQNEAQ (reference sequence). CDR3 nucleotide sequence: TGTGCCAGCAGCCCCGGACAGGAATGGGAGACCCAGTACTTC. Its protein is CASSPGQEWETQYF.

Concerning this clone: This sample also contains other DNA sequences that code for the same CDR3. CDR3 coding DNA: TGTGCCAGCAGTGAAGCTCAGGGGTCCGCCGGCTATGGCTACACCTTC. Its translation: CASSEAQGSAGYGYTF. V is TRBV6-1 and J is TRBJ1-2, with D perhaps matching TRBD1 (6 bases). Trimming removed 0 bases from V and 4 bases from J, with 15 bases in between. Germline CDR1 MNHNS, CDR2 SASEGT. CDR3 length equals 16 residues.

About this clone: The same CDR3 is also encoded by other DNA sequences in this sample. The chain recombines TRBV2 with TRBJ1-2; the D gene is possibly TRBD1 (6 bases). This CDR3 has 17 amino acids. Trimming removed 1 base from V and 11 bases from J, with 26 bases in between. Per germline, CDR1 SNHLY and CDR2 FYNNEI. The CDR3 coding sequence is TGTGCCAGCAGTGAAGGGAGACGACAGGAATTGGATCGTGGTTACACCTTC. Translating it yields CASSEGRRQELDRGYTF.

V usage is TRBV5-4 and J usage is TRBJ2-7, with 7 bases identical to TRBD1. With 3 bases clipped from V and 2 bases from J, the junction kept 8 bases outside the gene matches. The germline V gene has CDR1 SGHNT and CDR2 YYREEE (reference sequence). The CDR3 is made up of 15 amino acids. CDR3 coding DNA: TGTGCCAGCAGCTCCCGACAGGGTAAAGCCTACGAGCAGTACTTC. Amino acid sequence: CASSSRQGKAYEQYF.

This rearrangement joins TRBV6-5 to TRBJ1-1; no clear D gene. The CDR3 runs 12 residues. CDR1 MNHEY and CDR2 SVGAGI come from the germline V gene. With 5 bases removed from V and 0 bases from J, the gap between germline ends came to 4 bases. This CDR3 reads CASSQLNTEAFF. Written as DNA, the CDR3 is TGTGCCAGCAGTCAGTTGAACACTGAAGCTTTCTTT.

This clone has only one observation. The rearrangement joins TRBV27 to TRBJ2-1, with 14 bases matching TRBD2. In germline, CDR1 is MNHEY, CDR2 SMNVEV (reference sequence). The CDR3 has 19 amino acids. Trimming at V came to 2 bases and at J to 4 bases, leaving 10 bases not matched to a gene. CDR3 protein: CASSLKPTSGGAPYNEQFF. DNA of the CDR3: TGTGCCAGCAGTTTAAAGCCGACTAGCGGGGGGGCCCCTTACAATGAGCAGTTCTTC.

V is TRBV5-5 and J is TRBJ1-5; 7 nucleotides agree with TRBD1. This CDR3 spans 14 amino acids. Germline lookup yields CDR1 SGHKS and CDR2 YYEKEE (reference sequence). Trimming at V came to 4 bases and at J to 7 bases, leaving 8 bases not matched to a gene. This CDR3 reads CASSLEGAGQPQHF. CDR3 in DNA: TGTGCCAGCAGCCTCGAGGGGGCGGGCCAGCCCCAGCATTTT.

The gene calls are TRBV4-1 and TRBJ1-5; weak D call: TRBD1 (5 bases). CDR1 is MGHRA and CDR2 is YSYEKL in the germline V gene. The CDR3 has 17 amino acids. The V gene lost 2 bases and the J gene lost 2 bases, with 16 bases spanning the gap. CDR3 in amino acids: CASSQRWEGQGNQPQHF. CDR3 coding DNA: TGCGCCAGCAGCCAAAGATGGGAGGGGCAGGGCAATCAGCCCCAGCATTTT.

The chain combines TRBV9 with TRBJ2-1; 8 nucleotides match TRBD1. Germline assignment: CDR1 SGDLS and CDR2 YYNGEE. The V and J ends lost 3 bases and 9 bases, in that order; junction bases with no gene match: 2. The length of the CDR3 is 12 residues. In DNA, the CDR3 is TGTGCCAGCAGCGCCAGGGGGCCTGAGCAGTTCTTC. Protein: CASSARGPEQFF.

The V gene is TRBV7-3, the J gene TRBJ2-5; TRBD2 might be the D (5 bases). Trimming removed 5 bases at V and 3 bases at J, with 10 bases between. This CDR3 is built from 13 residues. Looked up from germline, CDR1 is SGHTA and CDR2 is FQGTGA. The chain's CDR3 is CASSLAREETQYF. The DNA of the CDR3 is TGTGCCAGCAGCCTTGCGAGGGAAGAGACCCAGTACTTC.

V gene TRBV18 combines with J gene TRBJ1-4; D ambiguous. Per germline, CDR1 KGHSH and CDR2 LQKENI. The length of the CDR3 is 17 residues. Trimming left V 3 bases short and J 0 bases short, with 14 bases between. The CDR3 DNA sequence: TGTGCCAGCTCACCTAGTTCTGGGCCCACAACTAATGAAAAACTGTTTTTT. The encoded protein is CASSPSSGPTTNEKLFF.

The chain joins TRBV7-7 to TRBJ1-5, with D tentatively TRBD1 (5 bases). Trimming shortened V by 3 bases and J by 1 base, and 10 bases separated the two germline ends. Looked up from germline, CDR1 is SSHAT and CDR2 is FNYEAQ (reference sequence). This CDR3 has 15 amino acids. This CDR3 is CASSLEGPSNQPQHF. In DNA, the CDR3 is TGTGCCAGCAGCTTGGAGGGGCCAAGCAATCAGCCCCAGCATTTT.

The V call is TRBV6-6, the J call TRBJ1-6; 9 nucleotides agree with TRBD1. After removal of 0 bases from V and 10 bases from J, the junction contained 7 bases not matched to a gene. CDR3 length: 16 residues. From germline, CDR1 is MNHNY and CDR2 SVGAGI (reference sequence). This CDR3 is CASSYSPGDRESPLHF. The CDR3 bases are TGTGCCAGCAGTTACTCCCCGGGGGACAGGGAATCACCCCTCCACTTT.

The V and J genes are TRBV21-1 and TRBJ1-5. TRBV21-1 represents a pseudogene. The CDR3 extends over 14 amino acids. The CDR3 loop reads CASSMGVLDQPQHF. The CDR3 DNA sequence: TGTGCCAGCAGCATGGGAGTGTTAGATCAGCCCCAGCATTTT.

The chain uses TRBV7-2 and TRBJ1-5; a possible D gene is TRBD1 (6 bases). Trimming took 11 bases from V and 5 from J, leaving 16 bases between them. The length of the CDR3 is 13 residues. CDR1 is SGHTA, CDR2 FQGNSA, per germline. Here the CDR3 reads CAGHAGGHQPQHF. The CDR3 DNA sequence: TGTGCCGGACACGCGGGGGGCCATCAGCCCCAGCATTTT.

The chain uses TRBV19 and TRBJ1-1; D unresolved. This CDR3 has 13 residues. The germline V gene has CDR1 LNHDA and CDR2 SQIVND (reference sequence). With 3 bases removed from V and 3 bases from J, the gap between germline ends came to 8 bases. This chain's CDR3 is CASSMVGDTEAFF. Written as DNA, the CDR3 is TGTGCCAGTAGTATGGTGGGAGACACTGAAGCTTTCTTT.

The count of this clone is one. CDR3: CASSHLAGQETQYF. CDR3 in DNA: TGTGCCAGCAGTCACTTAGCGGGCCAAGAGACCCAGTACTTC. The chain combines TRBV27 with TRBJ2-5, with 7 positions matching TRBD2. From germline, CDR1 is MNHEY and CDR2 SMNVEV (reference sequence). This CDR3 has 14 residues. The ends lost 5 bases at V and 1 base at J; junction bases unmatched: 4.

The chain is built from TRBV5-5 and TRBJ2-1; tentative D call: TRBD2 (5 bases). The germline V gene has CDR1 SGHKS and CDR2 YYEKEE (reference sequence). The CDR3 consists of 15 residues. V gave up 3 bases and J gave up 10 bases, with 20 bases separating them. The CDR3 spells CASSYTYTPGEEQFF. CDR3 coding DNA: TGTGCCAGCAGCTACACTTATACCCCCGGGGAGGAGCAGTTCTTC.

This clone was picked up one time. The rearrangement links TRBV19 to TRBJ2-7, with D possibly being TRBD1 (6 bases). The CDR3 has 14 amino acids. The germline V gene encodes CDR1 LNHDA and CDR2 SQIVND (reference sequence). V lost 1 base and J lost 2, with 9 bases in between. Written as DNA, the CDR3 is TGTGCCAGTAGTATAGGAGGGGGACCCTACGAGCAGTACTTC. Translating it yields CASSIGGGPYEQYF. Variable domain in full (rest from reference TRBV19 and TRBJ2-7): DGGITQSPKYLFRKEGQNVTLSCEQNLNHDAMYWYRQDPGQGLRLIYYSQIVNDFQKGDIAEGYSVSREKKESFPLTVTSAQKNPTAFYLCASSIGGGPYEQYFGPGTRLTVT.

This chain uses TRBV9 with TRBJ2-5; weak D call: TRBD2 (6 bases). The germline V gene encodes CDR1 SGDLS and CDR2 YYNGEE. The CDR3 is 14 residues long. Trimming cost V 4 bases and J 1 base, with 11 bases left between them. CDR3 sequence reads: CASSPAGLQETQYF. The CDR3 DNA reads as TGTGCCAGCAGCCCAGCGGGCCTCCAAGAGACCCAGTACTTC.

The chain is built from TRBV28 and TRBJ1-1; D perhaps matches TRBD1 (5 bases). The CDR3 has 15 residues. Germline CDR1 reads MDHEN; CDR2 reads SYDVKM. Trimming removed 5 bases at V and 1 base at J, with 14 bases between. The CDR3 sequence is CASSNPQDTNTEAFF. CDR3 bases: TGTGCCAGCAGTAACCCCCAGGACACGAACACTGAAGCTTTCTTT. Full variable domain (rest looked up from reference TRBV28 and TRBJ1-1): DVKVTQSSRYLVKRTGEKVFLECVQDMDHENMFWYRQDPGLGLRLIYFSYDVKMKEKGDIPEGYSVSREKKERFSLILESASTNQTSMYLCASSNPQDTNTEAFFGQGTRLTVV.

The chain's CDR3 is CASSYGTGSHNYGYTF. As DNA, the CDR3 is TGTGCCAGCAGTTACGGGACAGGGAGTCATAACTATGGCTACACCTTC. V and J are TRBV6-5 and TRBJ1-2; 9 bases agree with TRBD1. The germline V gene has CDR1 MNHEY and CDR2 SVGAGI. V lost 2 bases to trimming and J lost 1 base; unmatched junction nucleotides: 5. This CDR3 spans 16 amino acids.

The genes are TRBV2 and TRBJ2-5, with D maybe TRBD1 (6 bases). Germline V gene data show CDR1 as SNHLY and CDR2 as FYNNEI. V shed 4 bases and J shed 0 bases, with 15 bases lying between them. The CDR3 is 16 residues long. Written as DNA, the CDR3 is TGTGCCAGCAGTGGGACAGACCATATGTACCAAGAGACCCAGTACTTC. It translates to CASSGTDHMYQETQYF.

The rearrangement links TRBV7-9 to TRBJ1-1; 8 nucleotides line up with TRBD1. Trimming took 4 bases from V and 5 from J; bases not matched to a gene: 18. This CDR3 region has 18 residues. In germline, CDR1 is SEHNR, CDR2 FQNEAQ (reference sequence). CDR3 DNA sequence: TGTGCCAGCAGCTCCCCGGGACAGGTATTTGGTCGATCGACTGAAGCTTTCTTT. Protein sequence: CASSSPGQVFGRSTEAFF.

This clone was found a few times. This chain connects TRBV4-1 to TRBJ2-1; 11 bases map to TRBD2. There are 17 residues in the CDR3. The germline V gene has CDR1 MGHRA and CDR2 YSYEKL. V trimming: 6 bases; J trimming: 9 bases; junction bases outside the gene matches: 16. The CDR3 bases are TGCGCCAGCAGGCCCCGCGAACTAGCGGGGGCCGTCATTGAGCAGTTCTTC. It translates to CASRPRELAGAVIEQFF.